This entry concerns a single T cell receptor (beta chain). What it binds is unknown. The data originate from a study of response to subunit inactivated influenza vaccine. The study's findings and limits: The authors proposed limited new T cell recruitment per seasonal influenza vaccination.

TCRdb redid the calling of the RT-PCR reads with MiXCR, one entry per CDR3 protein. Of approximately 520,000 distinct CDR3 sequences in the sample, 15% to 20% were seen once. This clonotype was sampled from a man between 50 and 69 years old who received an inactivated influenza vaccine. This specimen was CD4+ T cells sorted from PBMCs, taken less than 30 months after vaccination.

CDR3 nucleotide sequence: TGTGCCAGCCATTCCCATGGGGCAACTAATGAAAAACTGTTTTTT. Translating it yields CASHSHGATNEKLFF. The chain links TRBV12-3 or TRBV12-4 to TRBJ1-4; D is ambiguous. This CDR3 has 15 residues. Trimming took off 8 bases at V and 0 bases at J, with 13 bases between the two ends.